The 20 T cell receptor beta chains below come from one sample, sequenced in a study of T-cell memory formation after mild COVID-19. Each CDR3 protein gets one entry after TCRdb re-called the 5' RACE reads with MiXCR. The table lists 400,000 or so distinct CDR3 sequences, 20% of them singletons. Sequencing was carried out using PBMCs or a T cell subset sorted from them (not recorded which). Receptors were obtained from an adult woman who had mild COVID-19 (a few samples of this study predate the infection). Cell type and time point are not known.

This clonotype was seen a few times. The chain recombines TRBV4-1 with TRBJ2-3; no firm D call. Trimming pared 0 bases from V and 1 base from J, leaving 20 bases between. Germline V gives CDR1 MGHRA, CDR2 YSYEKL. The length of the CDR3 is 19 residues. The CDR3 DNA follows: TGCGCCAGCAGCCAAGAGGGTAGACTGGATTATCCCCGCACAGATACGCAGTATTTT. It encodes CASSQEGRLDYPRTDTQYF.

This clonotype was observed a handful of times. This chain uses TRBV7-2 with TRBJ1-5; D gene uncertain. Germline V gene data show CDR1 as SGHTA and CDR2 as FQGNSA. V was trimmed by 4 bases and J by 0 bases, leaving 13 bases between them. This CDR3 has 16 residues. The CDR3 DNA sequence: TGTGCCAGCAGCTACAACGTTTGGTCTAGCAATCAGCCCCAGCATTTT. Translation: CASSYNVWSSNQPQHF.

This clonotype has only a few counts. This rearrangement joins TRBV18 to TRBJ2-7, with 12 nucleotides matching TRBD1. The J segment lost 5 bases and the V segment lost 3 bases, leaving 2 bases of the junction unmatched. The CDR3 has 14 amino acids. In germline, CDR1 is KGHSH, CDR2 LQKENI. CDR3: CASSPGQGAHEQYF. The CDR3 DNA sequence: TGTGCCAGCTCACCGGGACAGGGGGCTCACGAGCAGTACTTC.

This clonotype was counted only a few times. The chain is built from TRBV5-1 and TRBJ1-1; 7 nucleotides line up with TRBD1. The V gene's germline CDR1 is SGHRS and CDR2 YFSETQ. The CDR3 loop spans 18 amino acids. After removal of 4 bases from V and 5 bases from J, the junction contained 20 bases not matched to a gene. The CDR3 region is CASSTRQGAPIVRTEAFF. The DNA of the CDR3 is TGCGCCAGCAGCACGCGACAGGGAGCCCCCATTGTTAGGACTGAAGCTTTCTTT. The full variable domain, rest sourced from reference TRBV5-1 and TRBJ1-1, is KAGVTQTPRYLIKTRGQQVTLSCSPISGHRSVSWYQQTPGQGLQFLFEYFSETQRNKGNFPGRFSGRQFSNSRSEMNVSTLELGDSALYLCASSTRQGAPIVRTEAFFGQGTRLTVV.

This clonotype was found many times. This CDR3 is CSVRDTGELFF. CDR3 sequence (DNA): TGCAGCGTTCGCGACACCGGGGAGCTGTTTTTT. The chain is built from TRBV29-1 and TRBJ2-2; no reliable D call. V dropped 5 bases and J dropped 3 bases, with 4 bases sitting between them. CDR3 size: 11 residues. Germline V CDR1 and CDR2: SQVTM, ANQGSEA.

In its sample, this clonotype was seen a few times. This chain connects TRBV5-4 to TRBJ1-2; D is perhaps TRBD1 (6 bases). The germline V gene encodes CDR1 SGHNT and CDR2 YYREEE (reference sequence). V shed 1 base and J shed 3 bases, with 10 bases lying between them. This CDR3 is built from 14 residues. DNA for the CDR3: TGTGCCAGCAGCTTGAGAGGGGGTCACTATGGCTACACCTTC. It is translated as CASSLRGGHYGYTF.

The rearrangement links TRBV24-1 to TRBJ1-1, with D maybe TRBD1 (5 bases). Germline V CDR1 and CDR2: KGHDR, SFDVKD. This CDR3 comprises 14 residues. The V end was cut by 4 bases, the J end by 4 bases, with 12 bases between. The CDR3 sequence: CATSDHGTVTEAFF. CDR3 coding DNA: TGTGCCACCAGTGACCACGGGACGGTCACTGAAGCTTTCTTT.

The chain combines TRBV30 with TRBJ2-2; 7 nucleotides align to TRBD1. Looked up from germline, CDR1 is GTSNPN and CDR2 is SVGIG (reference sequence). The J segment lost 7 bases and the V segment lost 0 bases, leaving 5 bases of the junction unmatched. The CDR3 length is 14 residues. CDR3: CAWSVISGGGELFF. The DNA for the CDR3 is TGTGCCTGGAGTGTGATATCAGGGGGCGGGGAGCTGTTTTTT.

This clonotype was seen many times. CDR3 in amino acids: CASSLDRGKIYEQYF. For the CDR3, the DNA is TGTGCCAGCAGCCTGGACAGGGGCAAAATCTACGAGCAGTACTTC. V is TRBV11-2 and J is TRBJ2-7, with 9 bases aligning to TRBD1. The CDR3 runs 15 residues. V lost 5 bases and J lost 3; bases outside the gene matches: 8. CDR1 SGHAT and CDR2 FQNNGV come from the germline V gene.

This clonotype was counted only a few times. The chain carries TRBV4-3 and TRBJ1-4, with D tentatively TRBD1 (6 bases). With 1 base removed from V and 6 bases from J, the gap between germline ends came to 9 bases. This CDR3 has 14 residues. Germline values: CDR1 LGHNA, CDR2 YSLEER. This CDR3 reads CASSQVGGDEKLFF. In DNA, the CDR3 is TGCGCCAGCAGCCAAGTGGGGGGCGATGAAAAACTGTTTTTT.

This clonotype was detected only a few times. The rearrangement links TRBV7-8 to TRBJ2-3; 9 bases align to TRBD1. There are 18 residues in the CDR3. Per the germline V gene, CDR1 is SGHVS and CDR2 is FQNEAQ. Trimming took 6 bases from V and 6 from J; bases not matched to a gene: 19. The chain's CDR3 is CASSRDSSGTGMLDTQYF. The CDR3, as DNA: TGTGCCAGCAGTCGGGATTCCTCCGGGACAGGGATGTTGGATACGCAGTATTTT.

The chain carries TRBV18 and TRBJ1-2, with 7 bases fitting TRBD1. Germline trimming cut 2 bases from V and 7 bases from J; bases unmatched to any gene: 1. There are 12 residues in the CDR3. Per germline, CDR1 KGHSH and CDR2 LQKENI. CDR3 sequence (DNA): TGTGCCAGCTCACCAGAGGGGGCTGGCTACACCTTC. Translation gives CASSPEGAGYTF.

The chain recombines TRBV6-5 with TRBJ1-1, with D perhaps TRBD1 (5 bases). Germline CDR1 and CDR2: MNHEY and SVGAGI. V was shortened by 6 bases and J by 1 base, with 15 bases between the two germline ends. The CDR3 is 15 amino acids. CDR3 in DNA: TGTGCCAGCAGCCTAACCGGGGGGGGGAACACTGAAGCTTTCTTT. Translating gives CASSLTGGGNTEAFF.

This clonotype was seen only a few times. The chain has TRBV20-1 and TRBJ1-5; D unresolved. The germline V and J ends were trimmed by 5 bases and 6 bases, with 23 bases remaining between them. Germline V CDR1 and CDR2: DFQATT, SNEGSKA (reference sequence). The CDR3 is 16 residues long. CDR3 sequence (DNA): TGCAGTGCTCTTACACAGCCCAGACGAGACGGTCAGCCCCAGCATTTT. Protein: CSALTQPRRDGQPQHF.

This chain links TRBV12-3 or TRBV12-4 with TRBJ1-5, with 9 bases fitting TRBD1. The V and J ends lost 4 bases and 6 bases, in that order; junction bases with no gene match: 1. The CDR3 has 13 amino acids. CDR3 in DNA: TGTGCCAGCAGTTCGACAGGGGGTCAGCCCCAGCATTTT. Translated: CASSSTGGQPQHF.

This clonotype was picked up a small number of times. This CDR3 is CASSQAGDGYNEQFF. The CDR3 DNA sequence: TGCGCCAGCAGTCAAGCGGGAGACGGTTACAATGAGCAGTTCTTC. The chain employs TRBV10-2 and TRBJ2-1; TRBD2 agrees at 8 bases. CDR1 is WSHSY, CDR2 SAAADI, per germline. Trimming took 5 bases from V and 4 from J; bases not matched to a gene: 7. The CDR3 extends over 15 amino acids.

The CDR3 here is CASSLFQGNHNEQFF. CDR3 nucleotide sequence: TGTGCCAGTTCCTTGTTCCAGGGTAACCACAATGAGCAGTTCTTC. The chain uses TRBV19 and TRBJ2-1, with D maybe TRBD1 (5 bases). Trimming left V 8 bases short and J 5 bases short, with 19 bases between. The CDR3 is 15 residues long. Looked up from germline, CDR1 is LNHDA and CDR2 is SQIVND (reference sequence).

This clonotype was seen more than once but under ten times. V gene TRBV27 combines with J gene TRBJ2-7; 8 bases align to TRBD2. Germline CDR1 and CDR2: MNHEY and SMNVEV (reference sequence). The length of the CDR3 is 13 residues. V was pared by 6 bases and J by 7 bases, with 8 bases of the junction left unmatched. The CDR3 sequence is CASRFREGGEQYF. In nucleotides, the CDR3 is TGTGCCAGCAGATTCCGGGAGGGTGGGGAGCAGTACTTC.

This clonotype was seen a few times. CDR3 in amino acids: CASSVLRQIGYEQYF. DNA for the CDR3: TGTGCCAGCAGCGTCCTACGACAGATCGGCTACGAGCAGTACTTC. V is TRBV7-9 and J is TRBJ2-7, with D maybe TRBD1 (5 bases). Trimming stripped 5 bases from V and 3 bases from J, with 17 bases between. Per the germline V gene, CDR1 is SEHNR and CDR2 is FQNEAQ (reference sequence). CDR3 length: 15 amino acids. Looking up the rest from reference TRBV7-9 and TRBJ2-7 gives the full variable domain: DTGVSQNPRHKITKRGQNVTFRCDPISEHNRLYWYRQTLGQGPEFLTYFQNEAQLEKSRLLSDRFSAERPKGSFSTLEIQRTEQGDSAMYLCASSVLRQIGYEQYFGPGTRLTVT.

This clonotype was found a few times. The chain recombines TRBV7-2 with TRBJ1-1; TRBD1 is a possible D gene (5 bases). The CDR3 covers 14 residues. The V gene lost 6 bases and the J gene lost 1 base, with 12 bases spanning the gap. Per the germline V gene, CDR1 is SGHTA and CDR2 is FQGNSA. CDR3 nucleotide sequence: TGTGCCAGCAGGGCCGGGACCGGGAACACTGAAGCTTTCTTT. This gives the protein CASRAGTGNTEAFF.